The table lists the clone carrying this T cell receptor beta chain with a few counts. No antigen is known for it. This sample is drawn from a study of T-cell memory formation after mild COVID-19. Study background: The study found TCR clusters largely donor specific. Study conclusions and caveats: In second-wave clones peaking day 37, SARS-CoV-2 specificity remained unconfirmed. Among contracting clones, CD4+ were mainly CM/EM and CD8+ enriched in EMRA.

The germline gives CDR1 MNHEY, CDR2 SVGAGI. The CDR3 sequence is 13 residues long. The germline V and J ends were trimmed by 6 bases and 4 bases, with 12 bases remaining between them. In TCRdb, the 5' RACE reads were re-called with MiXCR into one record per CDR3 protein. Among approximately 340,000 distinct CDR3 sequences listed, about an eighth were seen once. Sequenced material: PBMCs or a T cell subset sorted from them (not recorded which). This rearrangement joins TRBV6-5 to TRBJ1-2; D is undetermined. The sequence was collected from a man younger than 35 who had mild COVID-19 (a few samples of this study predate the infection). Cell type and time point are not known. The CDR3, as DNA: TGTGCCAGCAGGCGAACCGACTCCTATGGCTACACCTTC. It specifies CASRRTDSYGYTF.